This TCR beta chain was recorded in a study of blood T cell repertoires in COVID-19. Turning to the study itself: COVID-19 samples from acute and convalescent phases originated in the United States, Italy and Spain.

TCRdb's table, derived via immunoSEQ multiplex PCR, lists solely in-frame clones and lacks some. The repertoire consists of 250,000 or so clones, with 84% occurring once and the leading ten covering under 5.5%. The CDR3 totals 14 residues. V was shortened by 7 bases and J by 2 bases, with 9 bases between the two germline ends. Germline values: CDR1 LNHDA, CDR2 SQIVND (reference sequence). The table lists this clone with a count of one. The rearrangement links TRBV19 to TRBJ2-6; D is uncertain. The sequenced material came from peripheral blood. This sequence was found in a man in his fifties or sixties with acute or convalescent COVID-19. The CDR3 loop reads CASMVRTGANVLTF. The CDR3 DNA reads as TGTGCCAGTATGGTCAGAACTGGGGCCAACGTCCTGACTTTC.